Each of the 13 T cell receptor beta chains below was sequenced from the same sample in a study of cytomegalovirus exposure and HLA in healthy donors. The PCR employed 60 Vbeta primers together with 13 Jbeta primers. Sequencing used immunoSEQ multiplex PCR; TCRdb keeps in-frame clones, though not all of them. The table has approximately 150,000 clones, 70% to 85% seen once. The material sequenced was PBMCs. Source of these receptors: a man between 35 and 55 years old in good health and CMV-seronegative.

This chain connects TRBV11-2 to TRBJ2-3, with TRBD2 identical over 14 bases. The CDR3 is 16 residues long. In germline, CDR1 is SGHAT, CDR2 FQNNGV. After removal of 5 bases from V and 2 bases from J, the junction contained 3 bases not matched to a gene. DNA of the CDR3: TGTGCCAGCAGCCTGACTAGCGGGAGGGCCACAGATACGCAGTATTTT. Translating it yields CASSLTSGRATDTQYF.

This rearrangement joins TRBV4-1 to TRBJ2-5; TRBD2 is a possible D gene (5 bases). The CDR3 spans 15 residues. Looked up from germline, CDR1 is MGHRA and CDR2 is YSYEKL. The V and J ends lost 0 bases and 2 bases respectively, with 10 bases between them. The CDR3 region has the DNA TGCGCCAGCAGCCAAGACCCAGGCGGGCAAGAGACCCAGTACTTC. This translates into CASSQDPGGQETQYF.

V and J are TRBV6-6 and TRBJ2-2, with 10 bases identical to TRBD1. This CDR3 has 16 amino acids. Germline V gene data show CDR1 as MNHNY and CDR2 as SVGAGI (reference sequence). After removal of 4 bases from V and 4 bases from J, the junction contained 6 bases not matched to a gene. CDR3 amino acids: CASSSRDRGATGELFF. DNA for the CDR3: TGTGCCAGCAGTTCCCGGGACAGGGGTGCCACCGGGGAGCTGTTTTTT.

This sequence joins TRBV28 and TRBJ2-1; 11 positions agree with TRBD2. The trim removed 2 bases at V and 5 bases at J, leaving 14 bases unmatched. The CDR3 length is 19 residues. The germline V gene has CDR1 MDHEN and CDR2 SYDVKM. The CDR3 coding sequence is TGTGCCAGCAGTTTAGGGGAGGGCCGACTAGCGGGACTTAACAATGAGCAGTTCTTC. Translated, it gives CASSLGEGRLAGLNNEQFF. Supplemented by reference TRBV28 and TRBJ2-1, the full variable domain reads DVKVTQSSRYLVKRTGEKVFLECVQDMDHENMFWYRQDPGLGLRLIYFSYDVKMKEKGDIPEGYSVSREKKERFSLILESASTNQTSMYLCASSLGEGRLAGLNNEQFFGPGTRLTVL.

This clone has just one count. The V gene is TRBV4-1, the J gene TRBJ2-7, with a weak D call TRBD1 (6 bases). V was clipped by 5 bases and J by 4 bases, with 15 bases between them. The length of the CDR3 is 14 residues. Looked up from germline, CDR1 is MGHRA and CDR2 is YSYEKL. CDR3 protein: CASSTQGDGYEQYF. CDR3 sequence (DNA): TGCGCCAGCAGCACACAGGGCGACGGGTACGAGCAGTACTTC.

This chain uses TRBV7-6 with TRBJ2-5; 8 nucleotides agree with TRBD2. The tail of the sequence fits TRBJ2-7 better, so the J call may be wrong. The germline V gene encodes CDR1 SGHVS and CDR2 FNYEAQ. This CDR3 region has 14 residues. CDR3 in DNA: TGTGCCAGCAGCTTAGACAGCGGGAGTTACGAGCAGTACTTC. This sequence encodes CASSLDSGSYEQYF.

The chain combines TRBV28 with TRBJ2-7; tentatively, D is TRBD1 (6 bases). V was cut by 2 bases and J by 3 bases, with 8 bases left in between. Looked up from germline, CDR1 is MDHEN and CDR2 is SYDVKM. The CDR3 covers 13 residues. The CDR3 reads CASSLGTHYEQYF. CDR3 nucleotide sequence: TGTGCCAGCAGTTTAGGGACACACTACGAGCAGTACTTC.

The rearrangement joins TRBV2 to TRBJ1-4; no reliable D call. V was pared by 4 bases and J by 7 bases, with 22 bases between. This CDR3 has 17 amino acids. Germline-derived CDR1 and CDR2 are SNHLY and FYNNEI. The DNA of the CDR3 is TGTGCCAGCAGTGTAGTATTCGTTTGGGAGTTGACTGAAAAACTGTTTTTT. This gives the protein CASSVVFVWELTEKLFF. The complete variable domain, with remaining parts taken from reference TRBV2 and TRBJ1-4, reads EPEVTQTPSHQVTQMGQEVILRCVPISNHLYFYWYRQILGQKVEFLVSFYNNEISEKSEIFDDQFSVERPDGSNFTLKIRSTKLEDSAMYFCASSVVFVWELTEKLFFGSGTQLSVL.

The V and J genes are TRBV6-1 and TRBJ2-4; 9 nucleotides match TRBD2. The J segment lost 6 bases and the V segment lost 2 bases, leaving 17 bases of the junction unmatched. CDR1 is MNHNS and CDR2 is SASEGT in the germline V gene. The CDR3 spans 19 residues. Here the CDR3 reads CASSETPRRAGGTRNIQYF. The CDR3 coding sequence is TGTGCCAGCAGTGAAACCCCCAGGCGGGCGGGAGGGACCAGAAACATTCAGTACTTC.

This chain joins TRBV5-1 and TRBJ2-2, with 12 bases that match TRBD2. With 3 bases clipped from V and 2 bases from J, the junction kept 2 bases outside the gene matches. The V gene's germline CDR1 is SGHRS and CDR2 YFSETQ. The CDR3 contains 16 residues. The CDR3 DNA sequence: TGCGCCAGCAGCTCGGGACTAGCGGGTAACACCGGGGAGCTGTTTTTT. Residues: CASSSGLAGNTGELFF.

The chain carries TRBV5-1 and TRBJ2-1, with 8 bases identical to TRBD2. After removal of 4 bases from V and 5 bases from J, the junction contained 8 bases not matched to a gene. The CDR3 extends over 15 amino acids. Per the germline V gene, CDR1 is SGHRS and CDR2 is YFSETQ. For the CDR3, the DNA is TGCGCCAGCAGCAGAGATAGCGGGACCGACAATGAGCAGTTCTTC. The encoded protein is CASSRDSGTDNEQFF. Full variable domain (outside the CDR3, taken from reference TRBV5-1 and TRBJ2-1): KAGVTQTPRYLIKTRGQQVTLSCSPISGHRSVSWYQQTPGQGLQFLFEYFSETQRNKGNFPGRFSGRQFSNSRSEMNVSTLELGDSALYLCASSRDSGTDNEQFFGPGTRLTVL.

This clone came up a few times. This chain uses TRBV5-6 with TRBJ2-1; tentatively, D is TRBD1 (5 bases). CDR1 is SGHDT, CDR2 YYEEEE, per germline. The V gene lost 5 bases and the J gene lost 9 bases, with 12 bases spanning the gap. This CDR3 spans 12 amino acids. The CDR3 region is CASSPLGVEQFF. In DNA form, the CDR3 reads TGTGCCAGCAGTCCTCTAGGGGTTGAGCAGTTCTTC.

V and J are TRBV11-1 and TRBJ2-7; D perhaps matches TRBD1 (6 bases). V lost 3 bases, J lost 0 bases, and 12 bases lay in between. CDR3 size: 15 residues. Germline V gene sequence: CDR1 SGHAT, CDR2 FQDESV (reference sequence). In DNA form, the CDR3 reads TGTGCCAGCAGCTTCCAGACAGGCCTCTCCTACGAGCAGTACTTC. Amino acids: CASSFQTGLSYEQYF. Complete variable domain (other parts from reference TRBV11-1 and TRBJ2-7): EAEVAQSPRYKITEKSQAVAFWCDPISGHATLYWYRQILGQGPELLVQFQDESVVDDSQLPKDRFSAERLKGVDSTLKIQPAELGDSAMYLCASSFQTGLSYEQYFGPGTRLTVT.